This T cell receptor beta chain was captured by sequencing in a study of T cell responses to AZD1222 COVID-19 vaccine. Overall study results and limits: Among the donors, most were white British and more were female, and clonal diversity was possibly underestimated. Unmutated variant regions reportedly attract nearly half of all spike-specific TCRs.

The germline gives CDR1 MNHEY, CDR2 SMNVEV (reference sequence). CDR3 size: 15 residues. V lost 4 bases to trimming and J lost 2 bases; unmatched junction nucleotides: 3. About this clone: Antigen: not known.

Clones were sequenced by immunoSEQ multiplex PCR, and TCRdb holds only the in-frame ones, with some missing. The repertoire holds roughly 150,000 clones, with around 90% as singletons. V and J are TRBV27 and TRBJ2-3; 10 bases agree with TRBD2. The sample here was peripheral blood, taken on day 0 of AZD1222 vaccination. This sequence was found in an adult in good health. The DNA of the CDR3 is TGTGCCAGCAGTTACGGACTAGCGGCCACAGATACGCAGTATTTT. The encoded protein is CASSYGLAATDTQYF.